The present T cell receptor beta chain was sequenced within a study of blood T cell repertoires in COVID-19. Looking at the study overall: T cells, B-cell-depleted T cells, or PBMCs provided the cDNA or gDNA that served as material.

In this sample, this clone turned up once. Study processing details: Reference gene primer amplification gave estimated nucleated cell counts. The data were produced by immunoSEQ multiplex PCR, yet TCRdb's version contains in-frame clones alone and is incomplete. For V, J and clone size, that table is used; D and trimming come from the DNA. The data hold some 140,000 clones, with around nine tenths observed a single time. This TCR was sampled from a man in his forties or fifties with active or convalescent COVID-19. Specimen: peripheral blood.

The CDR3 nucleotides read TGTGCCAGCAGTTTACCTCGGTTTGGAAACACCATATATTTT. It specifies CASSLPRFGNTIYF. V usage is TRBV28 and J usage is TRBJ1-3, with D uncertain. Trimming removed 2 bases at V and 3 bases at J, with 8 bases between. The CDR3 runs to 14 residues. Germline V lookup: CDR1 MDHEN, CDR2 SYDVKM.